This TCR beta chain was recorded in a study of radiation and T cells in renal cell carcinoma. The CDR3 runs 12 residues. Germline V gives CDR1 SEHNR, CDR2 FQNEAQ (reference sequence). Trimming took 5 bases from V and 5 from J, leaving 8 bases between them. As to time point: blood 2 weeks post-SBRT. Treatment of the sample: 15 Gy SBRT to primary tumor, nephrectomy 4 weeks later. Radiation-treated patients gave blood at baseline, week 2 and week 4. The tumor was a clear cell renal cell carcinoma. Remarks on this clone: What it binds is not known. The same CDR3 also results from other DNA sequences found in this sample.

Study-wide results and caveats: Top tumor clonotypes rose in blood 2 weeks post-radiation, then contracted.

Data came from immunoSEQ multiplex PCR; TCRdb stores just in-frame clones and leaves some out. The table lists around 130,000 clones, 75% to 90% of them singletons. The rearrangement uses TRBV7-9 and TRBJ2-3, with D uncertain. The receptor was isolated from a woman aged 55-70 years with renal cell carcinoma. Sequences were derived from blood, sampled from a patient whose treatment included radiotherapy and nephrectomy. CDR3 nucleotides: TGTGCCAGCAGCCCACCGAGAGATACGCAGTATTTT. Translated, it gives CASSPPRDTQYF. Looking up the rest from reference TRBV7-9 and TRBJ2-3 gives the full variable domain: DTGVSQNPRHKITKRGQNVTFRCDPISEHNRLYWYRQTLGQGPEFLTYFQNEAQLEKSRLLSDRFSAERPKGSFSTLEIQRTEQGDSAMYLCASSPPRDTQYFGPGTRLTVL.